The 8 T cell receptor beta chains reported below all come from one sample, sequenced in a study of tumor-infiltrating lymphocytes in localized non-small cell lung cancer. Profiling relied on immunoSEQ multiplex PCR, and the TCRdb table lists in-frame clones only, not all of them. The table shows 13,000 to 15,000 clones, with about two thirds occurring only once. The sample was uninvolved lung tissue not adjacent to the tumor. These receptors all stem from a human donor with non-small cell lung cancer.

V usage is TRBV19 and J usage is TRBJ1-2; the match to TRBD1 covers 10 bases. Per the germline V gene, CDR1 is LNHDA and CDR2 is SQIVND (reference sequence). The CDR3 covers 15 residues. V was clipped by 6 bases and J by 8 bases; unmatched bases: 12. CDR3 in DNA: TGTGCCAGTAGGACCAAAGAGACAGGGGGCCAAGGCTACACCTTC. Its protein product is CASRTKETGGQGYTF.

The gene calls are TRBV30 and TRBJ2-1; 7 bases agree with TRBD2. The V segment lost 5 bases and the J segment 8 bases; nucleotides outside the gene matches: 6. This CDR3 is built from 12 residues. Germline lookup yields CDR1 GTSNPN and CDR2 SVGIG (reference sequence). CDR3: CAWVLGRDEQFF. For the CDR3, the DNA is TGTGCCTGGGTATTAGGGAGGGATGAGCAGTTCTTC. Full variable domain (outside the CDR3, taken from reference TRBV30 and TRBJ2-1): SQTIHQWPATLVQPVGSPLSLECTVEGTSNPNLYWYRQAAGRGLQLLFYSVGIGQISSEVPQNLSASRPQDRQFILSSKKLLLSDSGFYLCAWVLGRDEQFFGPGTRLTVL.

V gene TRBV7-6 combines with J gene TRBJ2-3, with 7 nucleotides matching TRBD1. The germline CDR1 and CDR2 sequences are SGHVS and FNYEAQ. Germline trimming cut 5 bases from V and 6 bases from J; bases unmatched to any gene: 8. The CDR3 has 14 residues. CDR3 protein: CASSQTGRVDTQYF. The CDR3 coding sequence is TGTGCCAGCAGCCAGACAGGGAGAGTGGATACGCAGTATTTT.

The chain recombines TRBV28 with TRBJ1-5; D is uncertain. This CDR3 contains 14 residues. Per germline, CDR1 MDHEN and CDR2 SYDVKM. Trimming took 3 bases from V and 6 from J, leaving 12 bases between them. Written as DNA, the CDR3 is TGTGCCAGCAGTTTTCGTAGTGGTGGTCAGCCCCAGCATTTT. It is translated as CASSFRSGGQPQHF.

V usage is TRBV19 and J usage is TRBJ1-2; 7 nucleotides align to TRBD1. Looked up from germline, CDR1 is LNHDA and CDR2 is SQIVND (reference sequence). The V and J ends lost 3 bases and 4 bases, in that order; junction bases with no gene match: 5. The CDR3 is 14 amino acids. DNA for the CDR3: TGTGCCAGTAGTATCAGGGGGAGAAGCTATGGCTACACCTTC. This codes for CASSIRGRSYGYTF.

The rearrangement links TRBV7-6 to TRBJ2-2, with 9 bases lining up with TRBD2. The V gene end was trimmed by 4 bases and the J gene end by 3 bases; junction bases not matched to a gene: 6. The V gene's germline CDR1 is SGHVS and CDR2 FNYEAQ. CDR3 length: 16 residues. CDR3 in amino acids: CASSSSTSGHTGELFF. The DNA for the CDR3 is TGTGCCAGCAGCTCCTCAACTAGCGGGCACACCGGGGAGCTGTTTTTT.

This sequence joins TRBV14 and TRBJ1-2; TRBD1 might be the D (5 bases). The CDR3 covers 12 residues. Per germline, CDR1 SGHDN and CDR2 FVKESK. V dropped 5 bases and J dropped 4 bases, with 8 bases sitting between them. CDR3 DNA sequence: TGTGCCAGCAGCTCCCAGGGCTATGGCTACACCTTC. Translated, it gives CASSSQGYGYTF.

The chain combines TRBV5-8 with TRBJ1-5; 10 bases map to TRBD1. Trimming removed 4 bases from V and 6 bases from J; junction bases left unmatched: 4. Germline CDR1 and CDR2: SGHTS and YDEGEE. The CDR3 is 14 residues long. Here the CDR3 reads CASSHDRGRQPQHF. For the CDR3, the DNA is TGTGCCAGCAGCCATGACAGGGGGCGTCAGCCCCAGCATTTT.